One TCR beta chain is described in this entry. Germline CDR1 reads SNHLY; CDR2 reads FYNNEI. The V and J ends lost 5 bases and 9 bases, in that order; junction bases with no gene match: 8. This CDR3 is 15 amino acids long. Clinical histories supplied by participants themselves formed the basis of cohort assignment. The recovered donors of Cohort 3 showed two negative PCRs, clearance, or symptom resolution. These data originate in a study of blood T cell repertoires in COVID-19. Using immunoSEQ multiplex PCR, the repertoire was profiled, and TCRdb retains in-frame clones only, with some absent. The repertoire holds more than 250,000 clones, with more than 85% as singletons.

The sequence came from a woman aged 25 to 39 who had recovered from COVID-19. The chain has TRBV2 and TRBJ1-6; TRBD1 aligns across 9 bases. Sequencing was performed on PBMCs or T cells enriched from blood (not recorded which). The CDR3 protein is CASSLDRGVSSPLHF. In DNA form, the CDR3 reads TGTGCCAGCAGTCTTGACAGGGGGGTTAGTTCACCCCTCCACTTT.